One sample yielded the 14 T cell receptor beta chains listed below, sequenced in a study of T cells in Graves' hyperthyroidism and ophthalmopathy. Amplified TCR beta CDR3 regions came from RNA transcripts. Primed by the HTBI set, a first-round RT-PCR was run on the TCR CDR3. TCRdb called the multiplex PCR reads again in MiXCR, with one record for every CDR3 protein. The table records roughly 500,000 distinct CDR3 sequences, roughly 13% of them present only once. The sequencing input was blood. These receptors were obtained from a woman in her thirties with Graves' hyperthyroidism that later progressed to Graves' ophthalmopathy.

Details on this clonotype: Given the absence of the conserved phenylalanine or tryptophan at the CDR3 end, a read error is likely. The CDR3 reads CASSSRATNEKLFV. CDR3 DNA: TGTGCCAGCAGCTCCAGGGCTACTAATGAAAAACTGTTTGTT. The V and J genes are TRBV7-2 and TRBJ1-4, with D possibly TRBD1 on 5 matching bases. CDR1 SGHTA and CDR2 FQGNSA come from the germline V gene. V lost 4 bases and J 2 bases, leaving 8 bases between the germline ends. The CDR3 totals 14 residues.

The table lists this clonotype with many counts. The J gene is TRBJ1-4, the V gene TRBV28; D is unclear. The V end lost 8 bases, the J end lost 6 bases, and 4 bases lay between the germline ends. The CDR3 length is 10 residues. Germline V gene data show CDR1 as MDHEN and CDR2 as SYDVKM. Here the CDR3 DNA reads TGTGCCAGCGCTGATGAAAAACTGTTTTTT. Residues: CASADEKLFF.

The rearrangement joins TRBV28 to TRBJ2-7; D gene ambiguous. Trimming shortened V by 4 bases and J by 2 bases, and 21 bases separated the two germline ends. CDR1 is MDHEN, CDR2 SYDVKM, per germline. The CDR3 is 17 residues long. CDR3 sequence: CASSSPSGPRGPYEQYF. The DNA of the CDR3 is TGTGCCAGCAGTTCCCCCTCCGGCCCCCGAGGTCCCTACGAGCAGTACTTC.

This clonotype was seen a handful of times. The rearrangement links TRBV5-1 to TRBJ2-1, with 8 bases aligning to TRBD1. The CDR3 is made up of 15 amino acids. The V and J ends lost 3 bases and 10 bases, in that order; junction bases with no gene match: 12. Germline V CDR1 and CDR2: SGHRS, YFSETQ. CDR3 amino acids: CASSSGGPDLGEQFF. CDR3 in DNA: TGCGCCAGCAGCTCAGGGGGCCCCGACTTGGGGGAGCAGTTCTTC.

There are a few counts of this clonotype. CDR3 bases: TGTGCCAGCAGTTTAGGGGGGGCCGGGGCGGCTAGCACAGATACGCAGTATTTT. It translates to CASSLGGAGAASTDTQYF. This chain joins TRBV12-3 or TRBV12-4 and TRBJ2-3; the D gene could be TRBD1 or TRBD2 (6 bases each). This CDR3 region has 18 residues. Trimming shortened V by 1 base and J by 0 bases, and 17 bases separated the two germline ends.

This CDR3 reads CASRGAWGGELFF. CDR3 DNA: TGTGCCAGCAGGGGGGCGTGGGGCGGGGAGCTGTTTTTT. This chain connects TRBV28 to TRBJ2-2, with D perhaps TRBD1 (6 bases). Trimming shortened V by 6 bases and J by 7 bases, and 12 bases separated the two germline ends. The CDR3 is 13 amino acids. CDR1 is MDHEN, CDR2 SYDVKM, per germline. Full variable domain (missing parts from reference TRBV28 and TRBJ2-2): DVKVTQSSRYLVKRTGEKVFLECVQDMDHENMFWYRQDPGLGLRLIYFSYDVKMKEKGDIPEGYSVSREKKERFSLILESASTNQTSMYLCASRGAWGGELFFGEGSRLTVL.

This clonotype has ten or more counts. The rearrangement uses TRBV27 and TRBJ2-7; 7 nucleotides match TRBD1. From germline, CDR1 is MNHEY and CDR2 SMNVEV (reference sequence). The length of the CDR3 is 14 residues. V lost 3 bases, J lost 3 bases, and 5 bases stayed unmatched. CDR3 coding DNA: TGTGCCAGCAGTTTTGGGCAGGGGGACTACGAGCAGTACTTC. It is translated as CASSFGQGDYEQYF.

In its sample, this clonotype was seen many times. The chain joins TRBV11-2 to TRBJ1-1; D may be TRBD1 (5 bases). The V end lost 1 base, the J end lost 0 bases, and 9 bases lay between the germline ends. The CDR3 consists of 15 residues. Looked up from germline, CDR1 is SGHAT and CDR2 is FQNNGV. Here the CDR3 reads CASSLGRGLNTEAFF. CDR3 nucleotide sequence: TGTGCCAGCAGCTTAGGACGGGGGTTGAACACTGAAGCTTTCTTT. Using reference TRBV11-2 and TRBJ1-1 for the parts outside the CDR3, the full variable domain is EAGVAQSPRYKIIEKRQSVAFWCNPISGHATLYWYQQILGQGPKLLIQFQNNGVVDDSQLPKDRFSAERLKGVDSTLKIQPAKLEDSAVYLCASSLGRGLNTEAFFGQGTRLTVV.

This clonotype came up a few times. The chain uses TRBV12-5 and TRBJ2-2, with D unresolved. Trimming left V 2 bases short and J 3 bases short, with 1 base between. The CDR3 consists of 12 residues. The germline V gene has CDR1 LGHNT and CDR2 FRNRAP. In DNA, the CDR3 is TGTGCTAGTGGTTTGTACACCGGGGAGCTGTTTTTT. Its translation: CASGLYTGELFF. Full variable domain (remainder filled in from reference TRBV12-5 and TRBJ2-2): DARVTQTPRHKVTEMGQEVTMRCQPILGHNTVFWYRQTMMQGLELLAYFRNRAPLDDSGMPKDRFSAEMPDATLATLKIQPSEPRDSAVYFCASGLYTGELFFGEGSRLTVL.

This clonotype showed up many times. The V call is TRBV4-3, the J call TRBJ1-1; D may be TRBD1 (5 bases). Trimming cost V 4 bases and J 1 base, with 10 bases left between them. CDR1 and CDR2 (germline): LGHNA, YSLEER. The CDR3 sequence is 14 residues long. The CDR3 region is CASSRGTGNTEAFF. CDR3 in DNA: TGCGCCAGCAGCCGAGGGACGGGGAACACTGAAGCTTTCTTT.

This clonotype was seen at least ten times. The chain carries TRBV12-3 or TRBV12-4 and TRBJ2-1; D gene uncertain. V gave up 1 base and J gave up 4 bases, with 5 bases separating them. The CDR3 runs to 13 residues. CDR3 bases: TGTGCCAGCAGTTTAGACCTTTACAATGAGCAGTTCTTC. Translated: CASSLDLYNEQFF.

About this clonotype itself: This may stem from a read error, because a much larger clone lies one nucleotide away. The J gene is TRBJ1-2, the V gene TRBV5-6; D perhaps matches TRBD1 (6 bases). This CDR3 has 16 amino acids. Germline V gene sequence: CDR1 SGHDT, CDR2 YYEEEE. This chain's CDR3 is CASNLGSAAGAYGYTF. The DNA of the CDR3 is TGTGCCAGCAACTTGGGGTCCGCTGCAGGGGCCTATGGCTACACCTTC.

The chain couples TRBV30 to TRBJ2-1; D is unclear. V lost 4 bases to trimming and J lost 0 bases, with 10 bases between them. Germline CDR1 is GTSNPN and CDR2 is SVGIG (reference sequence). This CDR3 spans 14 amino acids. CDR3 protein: CAWNGPNSYNEQFF. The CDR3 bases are TGTGCCTGGAATGGGCCTAACTCCTACAATGAGCAGTTCTTC.

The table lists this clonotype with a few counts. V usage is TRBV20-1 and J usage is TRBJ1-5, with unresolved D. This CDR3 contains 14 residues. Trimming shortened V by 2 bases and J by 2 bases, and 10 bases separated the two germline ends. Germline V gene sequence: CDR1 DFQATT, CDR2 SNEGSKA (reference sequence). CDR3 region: CSARPSAGNQPQHF. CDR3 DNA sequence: TGCAGTGCTAGACCGAGTGCGGGCAATCAGCCCCAGCATTTT.